The entry below describes one T cell receptor (beta chain). Following extraction, RNA underwent reverse transcription to cDNA, which served as the sequencing template. Only in-frame clones appear in the TCRdb table, and some are missing; sequencing was by immunoSEQ multiplex PCR. This sample has over 150,000 clones, with 58% found just once. The V and J ends lost 5 bases and 4 bases, in that order; junction bases with no gene match: 6. The CDR3 covers 14 residues. Germline V gene data show CDR1 as MGHDK and CDR2 as SYGVNS. Treatment meaning: oral pan-JAK inhibitor, 5-10 mg twice daily. This entry is derived from a study of CD8+ T cells in alopecia areata. Overall study: Treated patients were dosed with oral tofacitinib, taking 5 to 10 mg twice daily.

The source was CD4+ T cells sorted from blood, collected at week 24, from a patient treated with tofacitinib. V and J are TRBV25-1 and TRBJ2-7, with 9 bases fitting TRBD1. The TCR was taken from a human donor with alopecia areata. CDR3 nucleotide sequence: TGTGCCAGCAGTAGGACAGGGGCGGATTACGAGCAGTACTTC. This sequence encodes CASSRTGADYEQYF.